This T cell receptor (beta chain) was captured by sequencing in a study of blood T cell repertoires in COVID-19. At the level of the study: Some COVID-19 samples were acute and others convalescent; all came from the United States, Italy and Spain. Sources were T cells, B-cell-depleted T cells, or PBMCs; the material itself was cDNA or gDNA.

The germline V gene has CDR1 MNHNY and CDR2 SVGAGI (reference sequence). Trimming at V came to 6 bases and at J to 2 bases, leaving 1 base not matched to a gene. CDR3 length: 13 residues. Per the original methods: Amplified reference gene primers provided the basis for estimating nucleated cell counts. Libraries were prepared by immunoSEQ multiplex PCR; TCRdb keeps only in-frame clonotypes and omits some of them. V, J and clone size are taken as reported in that table, and D and trimming were inferred from the DNA itself. The sample has 250,000 to 400,000 clones; around 87% are singletons. Sequencing was carried out using peripheral blood. The chain recombines TRBV6-6 with TRBJ1-2; 9 bases align to TRBD1. The receptor was isolated from a man in his fifties with active or convalescent COVID-19. CDR3 bases: TGTGCCAGCAGCGGACAGGGGAACTATGGCTACACCTTC. It translates to CASSGQGNYGYTF.